The next 9 T cell receptor beta chains were all read from a single sample in a study of T cell responses to AZD1222 COVID-19 vaccine. Profiling relied on immunoSEQ multiplex PCR, and the TCRdb table lists in-frame clones only, not all of them. The sample holds about 120,000 clones, 85% to 95% seen once. The sequencing here drew on peripheral blood, taken on day 0 of AZD1222 vaccination. The receptors were gathered from an adult in good health.

The chain is built from TRBV5-6 and TRBJ1-2, with 7 bases aligning to TRBD1. CDR1 is SGHDT and CDR2 is YYEEEE in the germline V gene. The CDR3 totals 13 residues. Unmatched junction bases numbered 5, after V lost 1 base and J lost 8 bases. CDR3 region: CASSLMAGGGYTF. CDR3 DNA sequence: TGTGCCAGCAGCTTGATGGCAGGGGGGGGCTACACCTTC. The variable domain in full, completed from reference TRBV5-6 and TRBJ1-2, reads DAGVTQSPTHLIKTRGQQVTLRCSPKSGHDTVSWYQQALGQGPQFIFQYYEEEERQRGNFPDRFSGHQFPNYSSELNVNALLLGDSALYLCASSLMAGGGYTFGSGTRLTVV.

CDR3 coding DNA: TGTGCCAGCAGCTTAGAAAGGGTCAGGGGAAACTATGGCTACACCTTC. Encoded protein: CASSLERVRGNYGYTF. The chain joins TRBV7-9 to TRBJ1-2; the D gene is possibly TRBD1 (6 bases). Trimming pared 1 base from V and 2 bases from J, leaving 14 bases between. Germline CDR1 reads SEHNR; CDR2 reads FQNEAQ (reference sequence). The CDR3 contains 16 residues.

The J gene is TRBJ1-5, the V gene TRBV28, with TRBD1 as a possible D gene (6 bases). Between the trimmed V and J ends, which lost 5 bases and 7 bases, there was a span of 18 bases. CDR1 is MDHEN and CDR2 is SYDVKM in the germline V gene. The length of the CDR3 is 15 residues. In nucleotides, the CDR3 is TGTGCCAGCAGTCTAAGGGGGGGGAGGGGACAGCCCCAGCATTTT. Translated, it gives CASSLRGGRGQPQHF.

J is TRBJ1-5 and V is TRBV28, with D possibly matching TRBD1 (6 bases). The V end lost 4 bases, the J end lost 2 bases, and 15 bases lay between the germline ends. The length of the CDR3 is 16 residues. The germline V gene has CDR1 MDHEN and CDR2 SYDVKM. CDR3 protein: CASSSPRGAGNQPQHF. CDR3 coding DNA: TGTGCCAGCAGTTCACCGCGGGGGGCGGGCAATCAGCCCCAGCATTTT. The entire variable domain, with the rest obtained from reference TRBV28 and TRBJ1-5, is as follows: DVKVTQSSRYLVKRTGEKVFLECVQDMDHENMFWYRQDPGLGLRLIYFSYDVKMKEKGDIPEGYSVSREKKERFSLILESASTNQTSMYLCASSSPRGAGNQPQHFGDGTRLSIL.

This chain uses TRBV6-2 or TRBV6-3 with TRBJ2-3, with a tentative D call TRBD1 (6 bases). The CDR3 contains 13 residues. Trimming stripped 6 bases from V and 3 bases from J, with 10 bases between. Looked up from germline, CDR1 is MNHEY and CDR2 is SVGEGT. CDR3 bases: TGTGCCAGCAGCGACCAGGGGACAGATACGCAGTATTTT. It translates to CASSDQGTDTQYF.

The chain carries TRBV12-3 or TRBV12-4 and TRBJ2-7; no clear D. The CDR3 extends over 12 amino acids. V lost 7 bases and J 6 bases, leaving 13 bases between the germline ends. The CDR3 reads CASTSSRIEQYF. The CDR3 bases are TGTGCCAGCACCTCTTCTAGGATCGAGCAGTACTTC.

The V call is TRBV30, the J call TRBJ2-3, with D possibly being TRBD2 (8 bases). The germline CDR1 and CDR2 sequences are GTSNPN and SVGIG (reference sequence). The CDR3 is 14 residues long. Between the trimmed V and J ends, which lost 3 bases and 3 bases, there was a span of 13 bases. CDR3 region: CAWRGGGGTDTQYF. CDR3 nucleotides: TGTGCCTGGAGAGGGGGCGGGGGGACAGATACGCAGTATTTT.

This rearrangement joins TRBV6-2 or TRBV6-3 to TRBJ2-4; 11 bases align to TRBD2. The CDR3 is made up of 20 amino acids. Germline assignment: CDR1 MNHEY and CDR2 SVGEGT. Losses at the gene ends were 6 bases for V and 0 bases for J; bases not matched to a gene: 16. The CDR3, as DNA: TGTGCCAGCAGCGATCCTAGCGGGGGGCGTCCTGACCTAGCCAAAAACATTCAGTACTTC. As protein: CASSDPSGGRPDLAKNIQYF.

The chain combines TRBV27 with TRBJ1-5, with D tentatively TRBD1 (5 bases). Trimming left V 2 bases short and J 6 bases short, with 17 bases between. Germline V gene sequence: CDR1 MNHEY, CDR2 SMNVEV (reference sequence). The CDR3 consists of 16 residues. The DNA for the CDR3 is TGTGCCAGCAGTTTAATGGGGGGGGTTGGAGGTCAGCCCCAGCATTTT. Its protein is CASSLMGGVGGQPQHF.